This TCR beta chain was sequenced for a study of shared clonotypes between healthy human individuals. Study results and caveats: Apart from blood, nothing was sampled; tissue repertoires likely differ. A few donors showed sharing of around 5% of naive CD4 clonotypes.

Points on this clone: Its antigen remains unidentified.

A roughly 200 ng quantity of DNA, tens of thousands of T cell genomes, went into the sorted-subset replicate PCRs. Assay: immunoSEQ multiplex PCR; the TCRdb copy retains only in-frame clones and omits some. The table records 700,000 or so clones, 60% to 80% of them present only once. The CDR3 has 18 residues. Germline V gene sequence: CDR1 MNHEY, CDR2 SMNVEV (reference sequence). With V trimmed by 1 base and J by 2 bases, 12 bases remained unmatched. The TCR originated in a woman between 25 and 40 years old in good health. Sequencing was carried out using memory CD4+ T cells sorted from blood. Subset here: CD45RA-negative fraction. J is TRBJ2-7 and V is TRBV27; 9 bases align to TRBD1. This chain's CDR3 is CASSLYPKPGQGPYEQYF. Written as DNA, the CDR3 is TGTGCCAGCAGTTTATACCCCAAACCGGGACAGGGACCCTACGAGCAGTACTTC.